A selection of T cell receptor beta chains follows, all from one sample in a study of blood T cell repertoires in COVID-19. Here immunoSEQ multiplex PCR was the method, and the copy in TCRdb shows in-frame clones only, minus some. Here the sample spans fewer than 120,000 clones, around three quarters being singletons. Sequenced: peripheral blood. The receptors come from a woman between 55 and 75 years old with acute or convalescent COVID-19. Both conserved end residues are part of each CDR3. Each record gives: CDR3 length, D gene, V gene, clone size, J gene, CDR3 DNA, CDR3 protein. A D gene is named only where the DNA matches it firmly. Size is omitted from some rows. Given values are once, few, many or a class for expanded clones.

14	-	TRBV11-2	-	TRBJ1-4	TGTGCCAGCAGCTCCCCAGGGGCTAATGAAAAACTGTTTTTT	CASSSPGANEKLFF
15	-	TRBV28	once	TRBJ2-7	TGTGCCAGCAGTTTCTATGGGGGGAAATCCTACGAGCAGTACTTC	CASSFYGGKSYEQYF
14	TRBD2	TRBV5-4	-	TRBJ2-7	TGTGCCAGCAGCTCAATGACTAGCCTGAACGAGCAGTACTTC	CASSSMTSLNEQYF
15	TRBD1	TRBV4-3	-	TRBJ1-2	TGCGCCAGCAGCCGAGAACAGGGGGCCCTCTATGGCTACACCTTC	CASSREQGALYGYTF
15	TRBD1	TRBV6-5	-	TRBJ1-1	TGTGCCAGCAGCCAAACAACTCCAGGGGGCCCTGAAGCTTTCTTT	CASSQTTPGGPEAFF
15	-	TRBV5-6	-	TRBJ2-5	TGTGCCAGCAGTTCCTCCCCCCACAACCAAGAGACCCAGTACTTC	CASSSSPHNQETQYF
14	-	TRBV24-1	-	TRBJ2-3	TGTGCCACCAGTCCAGGGGATAGCACAGATACGCAGTATTTT	CATSPGDSTDTQYF
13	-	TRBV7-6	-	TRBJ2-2	TGTGCCAGCAGCCGCGGGCCCTCTGGGGAGCTGTTTTTT	CASSRGPSGELFF
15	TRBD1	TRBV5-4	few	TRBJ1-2	TGTGCCAGCAGCGGAGGGACAGATTTAGGATATGGCTACACCTTC	CASSGGTDLGYGYTF
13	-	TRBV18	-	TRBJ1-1	TGTGCCAGCTCACCACTGATACAGGGTGACGCTTTCTTT	CASSPLIQGDAFF
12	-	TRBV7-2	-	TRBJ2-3	TGTGCCAGCAGCTTCAGTGGAGATACGCAGTATTTT	CASSFSGDTQYF
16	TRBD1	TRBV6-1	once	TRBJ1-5	TGTGCCAGCAGTGAAAAGCAGGACAGGGGTTATCAGCCCCAGCATTTT	CASSEKQDRGYQPQHF
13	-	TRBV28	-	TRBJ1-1	TGTGCCAGCGGTCCCGGGGGAGGCACTGAAGCTTTCTTT	CASGPGGGTEAFF
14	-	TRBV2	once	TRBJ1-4	TGTGCCAGCAGTGACACAGGTCCCACCGAAAAACTGTTTTTT	CASSDTGPTEKLFF
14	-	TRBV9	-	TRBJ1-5	TGTGCCAGCAGCGTATCAGGGGATAATCAGCCCCAGCATTTT	CASSVSGDNQPQHF
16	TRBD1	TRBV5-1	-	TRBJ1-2	TGCGCCAGCAGCTTGAGGGGGACAGGGGAGGACTATGGCTACACCTTC	CASSLRGTGEDYGYTF
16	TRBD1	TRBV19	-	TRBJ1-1	TGTGCCAGTAGAAACAGGGGTATTTTAATGAACACTGAAGCTTTCTTT	CASRNRGILMNTEAFF
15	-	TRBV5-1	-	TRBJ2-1	TGCGCCAGCAGCTTTTGGGACTTAGAGTACAATGAGCAGTTCTTC	CASSFWDLEYNEQFF
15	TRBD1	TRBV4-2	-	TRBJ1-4	TGTGCCAGCAGCCAGTCGGACAGGGGTGGTGAAAAACTGTTTTTT	CASSQSDRGGEKLFF
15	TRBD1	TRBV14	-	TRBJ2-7	TGTGCCAGCAGCCACGCCCCGGACAGGTACTACGAGCAGTACTTC	CASSHAPDRYYEQYF
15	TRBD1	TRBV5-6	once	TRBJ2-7	TGTGCCAGCAGCTTGTCTAGGGCAGGGGGTAACGAGCAGTACTTC	CASSLSRAGGNEQYF
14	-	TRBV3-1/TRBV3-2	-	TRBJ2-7	TGTGCCAGTAAGTCCTCGGGTCGGGCCTACGAGCAGTACTTC	CASKSSGRAYEQYF
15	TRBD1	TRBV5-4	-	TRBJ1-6	TGTGCCAGCAGCCAAGGGACAGGGAGTAATTCACCCCTCCACTTT	CASSQGTGSNSPLHF
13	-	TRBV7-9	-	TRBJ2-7	TGTGCCAGCAGCCCCCTCGGGGTGATCGAGCAGTACTTC	CASSPLGVIEQYF
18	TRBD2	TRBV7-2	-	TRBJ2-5	TGTGCCAGCAGCTTAAGATTTAGGGCGGGGGGGCTAAAAGAGACCCAGTACTTC	CASSLRFRAGGLKETQYF
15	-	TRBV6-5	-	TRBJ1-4	TGTGCCAGCAGTTACTCGCCGGGGGGCGGAGAAAAACTGTTTTTT	CASSYSPGGGEKLFF
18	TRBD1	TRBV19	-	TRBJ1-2	TGTGCCAGCCCACAGGGGGGGGTTCCTAATAGGGATAACTATGGCTACACCTTC	CASPQGGVPNRDNYGYTF
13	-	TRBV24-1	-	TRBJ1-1	TGTGCCACCAGTGAGCGACTCGGCACTGAAGCTTTCTTT	CATSERLGTEAFF
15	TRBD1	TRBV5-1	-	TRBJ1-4	TGCGCCAGCAGCCTCACAGGGGGAACTAATGAAAAACTGTTTTTT	CASSLTGGTNEKLFF
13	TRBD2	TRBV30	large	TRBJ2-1	TGTGCCTGGAAAACTAGCGGGGGCAGGGAGCAGTTCTTC	CAWKTSGGREQFF
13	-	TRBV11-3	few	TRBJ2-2	TGTGCCAGCACCCTCGGTCCGACCGGGGAGCTGTTTTTT	CASTLGPTGELFF
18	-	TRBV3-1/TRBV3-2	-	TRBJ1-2	TGTGCCAGCAGCCCTTTTCGGGAAGGGTTGTTAAGGAGCCATGGCTACACCTTC	CASSPFREGLLRSHGYTF
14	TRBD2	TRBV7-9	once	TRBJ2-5	TGTGCCAGCCGGGGGGTCCAGGGACAAGAGACCCAGTACTTC	CASRGVQGQETQYF
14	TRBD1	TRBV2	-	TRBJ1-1	TGTGCCAGCAGTGAGGAAGGGGGCGCGGGTGAAGCTTTCTTT	CASSEEGGAGEAFF
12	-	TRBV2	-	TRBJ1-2	TGTGCCAGCAGTGTTAGCGGACAAGGCTACACCTTC	CASSVSGQGYTF
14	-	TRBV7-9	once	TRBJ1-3	TGTGCCAGCATGCTAGGGGGCTCTGGAAACACCATATATTTT	CASMLGGSGNTIYF
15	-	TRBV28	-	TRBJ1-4	TGTGCCAGCAACTCTCCGGGACACAATAATGAAAAACTGTTTTTT	CASNSPGHNNEKLFF
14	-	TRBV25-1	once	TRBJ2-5	TGTGCCAGCGGACCCTGGGCCGGGGGAGAGACCCAGTACTTC	CASGPWAGGETQYF